Listed below are T cell receptor beta chains from one sample, sequenced in a study of blood T cell repertoires in COVID-19. Generated by immunoSEQ multiplex PCR, the TCRdb table keeps only in-frame clones and is missing some. The data hold 130,000 to 150,000 clones, with 88% observed a single time. The sequenced material came from peripheral blood. These receptors came from a man aged 65 to 85 with acute or convalescent COVID-19. CDR3s include the opening cysteine and the closing phenylalanine or tryptophan. Fields, in order: V gene, clone size, D gene, J gene, CDR3 DNA, CDR3 protein. The D gene is left open where the match is weak. Clone size appears in some rows only: once, few, many, or a class for an expanded clone.

>TRBV3-1/TRBV3-2|.|TRBD1|TRBJ2-5
TGTGCCAGCAGGGGGACAGGGAAGGAGACCCAGTACTTC
CASRGTGKETQYF
>TRBV5-1|.|.|TRBJ1-2
TGCGCCAGCAGCCCAGAGCCGGGAGGGGTGGACTATGGCTACACCTTC
CASSPEPGGVDYGYTF
>TRBV5-6|.|TRBD1|TRBJ1-4
TGTGCCAGCAGCTTGGCCCAGCAGGGGGCGGGTGAAAAACTGTTTTTT
CASSLAQQGAGEKLFF
>TRBV5-1|.|.|TRBJ1-3
TGCGCCAGCAGCTTGGACAGCTTCTCTGGAAACACCATATATTTT
CASSLDSFSGNTIYF
>TRBV5-1|.|TRBD2|TRBJ2-1
TGCGCCAGCAGCCGGACTAGCGGCAACAATGAGCAGTTCTTC
CASSRTSGNNEQFF
>TRBV28|.|.|TRBJ1-5
TGTGCCAGCAGTCGGACAGTTTCCAATCAGCCCCAGCATTTT
CASSRTVSNQPQHF
>TRBV11-2|.|.|TRBJ2-7
TGTGCCAGCAGCTTAGAAGTCGGGTCCTACGAGCAGTACTTC
CASSLEVGSYEQYF
>TRBV29-1|.|TRBD1|TRBJ2-2
TGCAGCGTTCAGGGACAGGGGCCCACCGGGGAGCTGTTTTTT
CSVQGQGPTGELFF
>TRBV5-4|.|TRBD2|TRBJ2-4
TGTGCCAGCAGCTATCGGACTAGCGGGGGAAACATTCAGTACTTC
CASSYRTSGGNIQYF
>TRBV7-9|.|TRBD1|TRBJ1-1
TGTGCCAGCAGCTTAGGAGGGACAGACCCTCGTGGGGCTTTCTTT
CASSLGGTDPRGAFF
>TRBV24-1|.|TRBD2|TRBJ2-7
TGTGCCACCAGTGTCGGGGGGGGTCCCTACTACGAGCAGTACTTC
CATSVGGGPYYEQYF
>TRBV10-3|.|TRBD2|TRBJ2-1
TGTGCCATCAGTGAGTTTAGCGGGGGGGCCGGGGATGAGCAGTTCTTC
CAISEFSGGAGDEQFF
>TRBV5-1|few|.|TRBJ1-6
TGCGCCAGCAGCCGGGCGGGAGCTAATTCACCCCTCCACTTT
CASSRAGANSPLHF
>TRBV7-2|.|TRBD1|TRBJ1-1
TGTGCCAGCAGCTTAGTAGGGGGCGAGAACACTGAAGCTTTCTTT
CASSLVGGENTEAFF
>TRBV19|.|TRBD1|TRBJ2-7
TGTGCCAGTAGTCCCCGGACAGGGGACACCTACGAGCAGTACTTC
CASSPRTGDTYEQYF
>TRBV10-3|.|.|TRBJ1-3
TGCGGGAGCTGGGCGGGACGCTCTGGAAACACCATATATTTT
CGSWAGRSGNTIYF
>TRBV5-1|.|TRBD2|TRBJ2-7
TGCGCCAGCAGCTATAGCGGGAGGCTGAACTACGAGCAGTACTTC
CASSYSGRLNYEQYF
>TRBV9|.|.|TRBJ1-3
TGTGCCAGCAGCGTAGGAGGAGGTACGTTCTCTGGAAACACCATATATTTT
CASSVGGGTFSGNTIYF
>TRBV28|once|TRBD1|TRBJ2-7
TGTGCCAGCAGGAACCTAAGGACAGGCTACGAGCAGTACTTC
CASRNLRTGYEQYF
>TRBV7-9|.|.|TRBJ2-7
TGTGCCAGCAGCTTAGGCCCACAGGGCCTCGAGCAGTACTTC
CASSLGPQGLEQYF
>TRBV27|.|TRBD1|TRBJ2-2
TGTGCCAGCAGTCGAACGGGGACAGGGGGGGTCGGGGAGCTGTTTTTT
CASSRTGTGGVGELFF
>TRBV27|.|TRBD1|TRBJ1-6
TGTGCCAGCAGGTGGACAGGGGGCGATTCACCCCTCCACTTT
CASRWTGGDSPLHF
>TRBV21-1|.|.|TRBJ1-6
TGTGCCAGCAGCTTAGAGAGGGTACGAGATTCACCCCTCCACTTT
CASSLERVRDSPLHF
>TRBV7-8|.|.|TRBJ2-7
TGTGCCAGCAGTACAGGATCCTACGAGCAGTACTTC
CASSTGSYEQYF
>TRBV5-8|.|TRBD1|TRBJ1-1
TGTGCCAGCAGCTCATACCTTGGACAGGGGGCTGAAGCTTTCTTT
CASSSYLGQGAEAFF